This entry concerns a single TCR beta chain. The data stem from a study of blood T cell repertoires in COVID-19. At the level of the study: Samples of COVID-19 (acute and convalescent) were obtained from the United States, Italy and Spain.

V was clipped by 4 bases and J by 0 bases; unmatched bases: 5. CDR1 SGDLS and CDR2 YYNGEE come from the germline V gene. The CDR3 has 16 amino acids. Only in-frame clones appear in the TCRdb table, and some are missing; sequencing was by immunoSEQ multiplex PCR. This sample has roughly 40,000 clones; about 80% occur once, and the top ten carry 7.5% to 10%. The chain uses TRBV9 and TRBJ2-7; 12 bases line up with TRBD2. The receptor was isolated from a man aged 65 to 85 with active or convalescent COVID-19. The sequenced material came from peripheral blood. The chain's CDR3 is CASSPRLAGDSYEQYF. CDR3 DNA: TGTGCCAGCAGCCCGAGACTAGCGGGGGACTCCTACGAGCAGTACTTC.